Below are 20 T cell receptor beta chains sequenced from a single sample in a study of cytomegalovirus exposure and HLA in healthy donors (dated by TCRdb to between 2016 and 2019). Libraries were prepared through the immunoSEQ multiplex PCR assay. The multiplex PCR relied on a mix of 60 forward primers for TCR Vbeta segments and 13 reverse primers for TCR Jbeta segments. What TCRdb holds here is the immuneACCESS table cut down to in-frame rearrangements. Part of the clones is not present; checked against another copy, under half of the missing clones reflect an unresolved V gene, and the others are unexplained. Within this sample are about 160,000 clones, with around 80% of them counted one time only. 1.5% to 2.5% of the sample goes to the ten largest clones. The sequencing sample was made of PBMCs. The source is a young man in good health and CMV-seronegative.

The V and J genes are TRBV7-8 and TRBJ2-1; no clear D. Trimming removed 1 base at V and 4 bases at J, with 5 bases between. The length of the CDR3 is 13 residues. The germline V gene encodes CDR1 SGHVS and CDR2 FQNEAQ. CDR3 sequence reads: CASSLDSYNEQFF. CDR3 bases: TGTGCCAGCAGCTTAGATTCATACAATGAGCAGTTCTTC.

The V gene is TRBV6-5, the J gene TRBJ1-2; a possible D gene is TRBD1 (6 bases). The germline V and J ends were trimmed by 9 bases and 0 bases, with 11 bases remaining between them. The CDR3 covers 13 residues. Germline lookup yields CDR1 MNHEY and CDR2 SVGAGI. As DNA, the CDR3 is TGTGCCAGTCAGGGGATGGCTAACTATGGCTACACCTTC. Protein: CASQGMANYGYTF.

The chain uses TRBV5-6 and TRBJ2-7, with D perhaps TRBD2 (5 bases). The germline CDR1 and CDR2 sequences are SGHDT and YYEEEE. Trimming removed 4 bases from V and 4 bases from J, with 9 bases in between. The length of the CDR3 is 12 residues. CDR3 sequence: CASSPGLYEQYF. The CDR3, as DNA: TGTGCCAGCAGCCCAGGACTGTACGAGCAGTACTTC.

The V call is TRBV11-2, the J call TRBJ1-2; D might be TRBD1 (5 bases). Germline CDR1 SGHAT, CDR2 FQNNGV. The CDR3 runs to 16 residues. The germline V and J ends were trimmed by 5 bases and 2 bases, with 18 bases remaining between them. CDR3: CASSESPGVSNYGYTF. In DNA form, the CDR3 reads TGTGCCAGCAGCGAATCCCCGGGGGTTTCCAACTATGGCTACACCTTC.

The genes are TRBV6-6 and TRBJ2-1, with TRBD2 matching over 7 bases. CDR3 length: 14 residues. The trim removed 3 bases at V and 7 bases at J, leaving 6 bases unmatched. Germline assignment: CDR1 MNHNY and CDR2 SVGAGI (reference sequence). In nucleotides, the CDR3 is TGTGCCAGCAGTTATGTTTCTAGCGGTAATGAGCAGTTCTTC. It translates to CASSYVSSGNEQFF.

The gene calls are TRBV6-6 and TRBJ2-1, with 12 bases that match TRBD2. J was trimmed by 6 bases and V by 4 bases; bases with no gene match: 4. The V gene's germline CDR1 is MNHNY and CDR2 SVGAGI (reference sequence). The CDR3 is 15 amino acids. The CDR3 sequence: CASSLLAGGLNEQFF. CDR3 nucleotide sequence: TGTGCCAGCAGTTTACTAGCGGGGGGCCTCAATGAGCAGTTCTTC.

This rearrangement joins TRBV5-1 to TRBJ2-7, with a weak D call TRBD1 (5 bases). Germline assignment: CDR1 SGHRS and CDR2 YFSETQ. Trimming pared 0 bases from V and 4 bases from J, leaving 8 bases between. The CDR3 totals 13 residues. This CDR3 is CASSLEAGYEQYF. In DNA, the CDR3 is TGCGCCAGCAGCTTGGAGGCAGGGTACGAGCAGTACTTC.

Only one count was recorded for this clone. The chain recombines TRBV2 with TRBJ2-3, with TRBD1 as a possible D gene (6 bases). This CDR3 contains 14 residues. Deletions cut 6 bases from V and 1 base from J, with 11 bases between. CDR1 and CDR2 (germline): SNHLY, FYNNEI. The CDR3 DNA reads TGTGCCAGCAGATGGACAGCTGGCACAGATACGCAGTATTTT. Encoded protein: CASRWTAGTDTQYF.

This sequence joins TRBV25-1 and TRBJ2-1; TRBD1 matches at 9 bases. V shed 6 bases and J 4 bases; nucleotides not matched to a gene: 10. Germline CDR1 is MGHDK and CDR2 is SYGVNS. The CDR3 sequence is 16 residues long. DNA for the CDR3: TGTGCCAGCAGGGACTTAAGACAGGGGGAGTACAATGAGCAGTTCTTC. Translated: CASRDLRQGEYNEQFF.

The rearrangement links TRBV9 to TRBJ2-7; 10 bases are a match to TRBD1. V trimming: 3 bases; J trimming: 6 bases; junction bases outside the gene matches: 6. The length of the CDR3 is 14 residues. Per the germline V gene, CDR1 is SGDLS and CDR2 is YYNGEE. The CDR3 sequence is CASSGDRGTSEQYF. The CDR3 DNA is TGTGCCAGCAGCGGGGACAGGGGAACGTCCGAGCAGTACTTC.

This clone came up a few times. The chain carries TRBV5-1 and TRBJ2-5; 9 nucleotides align to TRBD2. J lost 6 bases, V lost 1 base, and 7 bases had no gene match. The germline gives CDR1 SGHRS, CDR2 YFSETQ. This CDR3 is built from 15 residues. For the CDR3, the DNA is TGCGCCAGCAGCTTGAGTAGCGGGAGTGCAAAGACCCAGTACTTC. This codes for CASSLSSGSAKTQYF.

The rearrangement uses TRBV10-3 and TRBJ2-3; a possible D gene is TRBD2 (7 bases). The CDR3 totals 16 residues. V lost 2 bases, J lost 2 bases, and 14 bases lay in between. Germline assignment: CDR1 ENHRY and CDR2 SYGVKD. This CDR3 is CAISEPSGGNTDTQYF. The CDR3 bases are TGTGCCATCAGTGAGCCGTCGGGGGGCAACACAGATACGCAGTATTTT.

The chain recombines TRBV9 with TRBJ2-5, with TRBD1 as a possible D gene (5 bases). The length of the CDR3 is 15 residues. Germline CDR1 SGDLS, CDR2 YYNGEE. With 3 bases removed from V and 4 bases from J, the gap between germline ends came to 16 bases. The CDR3 loop is CASSALGTTGETQYF. CDR3 DNA: TGTGCCAGCAGCGCCCTAGGTACTACAGGAGAGACCCAGTACTTC. Combining the CDR3 with reference TRBV9 and TRBJ2-5 gives the whole variable domain DSGVTQTPKHLITATGQRVTLRCSPRSGDLSVYWYQQSLDQGLQFLIQYYNGEERAKGNILERFSAQQFPDLHSELNLSSLELGDSALYFCASSALGTTGETQYFGPGTRLLVL.

The V and J genes are TRBV5-4 and TRBJ2-1; 11 bases align to TRBD2. Germline V gene data show CDR1 as SGHNT and CDR2 as YYREEE (reference sequence). The CDR3 has 16 residues. J was trimmed by 6 bases and V by 2 bases; bases with no gene match: 7. In nucleotides, the CDR3 is TGTGCCAGCAGCTTAACTCCGACTAGCGGGGTCAATGAGCAGTTCTTC. This gives the protein CASSLTPTSGVNEQFF.

The J gene is TRBJ2-7, the V gene TRBV19; 8 positions agree with TRBD1. CDR1 LNHDA and CDR2 SQIVND come from the germline V gene (reference sequence). The CDR3 contains 14 residues. Unmatched junction bases numbered 6, after V lost 3 bases and J lost 5 bases. The CDR3 spells CASSIGAGGHEQYF. The CDR3 bases are TGTGCCAGTAGTATTGGGGCAGGGGGCCACGAGCAGTACTTC.

The CDR3 nucleotides are TGTGCCAGCAGGGCCCTCGGGACAGATGGAAACACCATATATTTT. Translation: CASRALGTDGNTIYF. The V gene is TRBV2, the J gene TRBJ1-3; 7 bases line up with TRBD1. The CDR3 has 15 amino acids. Germline CDR1 reads SNHLY; CDR2 reads FYNNEI. With V trimmed by 6 bases and J by 3 bases, 8 bases remained unmatched.

This clone showed up just a few times. The genes are TRBV2 and TRBJ2-7; the match to TRBD2 covers 8 bases. V shed 4 bases, J shed 2 bases, and the junction held 10 bases outside the gene matches. The CDR3 spans 16 residues. Germline V gives CDR1 SNHLY, CDR2 FYNNEI. CDR3: CASSVPKTSGTYEQYF. The CDR3 DNA sequence: TGTGCCAGCAGTGTTCCCAAAACTAGCGGAACCTACGAGCAGTACTTC.

J is TRBJ2-5 and V is TRBV29-1; 9 bases line up with TRBD2. The germline gives CDR1 SQVTM, CDR2 ANQGSEA. This CDR3 is built from 13 residues. The ends lost 5 bases at V and 5 bases at J; junction bases unmatched: 6. Here the CDR3 reads CSVIAGAEETQYF. CDR3 bases: TGCAGCGTTATAGCGGGAGCGGAGGAGACCCAGTACTTC.

The chain has TRBV7-9 and TRBJ2-5; TRBD2 matches 9 bases. Germline V gene data show CDR1 as SEHNR and CDR2 as FQNEAQ (reference sequence). CDR3 length: 13 residues. V gave up 8 bases and J gave up 5 bases; unmatched junction bases: 6. The CDR3 sequence is CASERGAGETQYF. CDR3 coding DNA: TGTGCCAGCGAGCGGGGGGCCGGGGAGACCCAGTACTTC.

The chain links TRBV5-6 to TRBJ1-1; D perhaps matches TRBD1 (5 bases). Per the germline V gene, CDR1 is SGHDT and CDR2 is YYEEEE. The CDR3 loop spans 12 amino acids. Deletions cut 7 bases from V and 3 bases from J, with 10 bases between. The CDR3 reads CASGWGDTEAFF. CDR3 DNA sequence: TGTGCCAGCGGGTGGGGGGACACTGAAGCTTTCTTT. The whole variable domain, remainder taken from reference TRBV5-6 and TRBJ1-1, is DAGVTQSPTHLIKTRGQQVTLRCSPKSGHDTVSWYQQALGQGPQFIFQYYEEEERQRGNFPDRFSGHQFPNYSSELNVNALLLGDSALYLCASGWGDTEAFFGQGTRLTVV.